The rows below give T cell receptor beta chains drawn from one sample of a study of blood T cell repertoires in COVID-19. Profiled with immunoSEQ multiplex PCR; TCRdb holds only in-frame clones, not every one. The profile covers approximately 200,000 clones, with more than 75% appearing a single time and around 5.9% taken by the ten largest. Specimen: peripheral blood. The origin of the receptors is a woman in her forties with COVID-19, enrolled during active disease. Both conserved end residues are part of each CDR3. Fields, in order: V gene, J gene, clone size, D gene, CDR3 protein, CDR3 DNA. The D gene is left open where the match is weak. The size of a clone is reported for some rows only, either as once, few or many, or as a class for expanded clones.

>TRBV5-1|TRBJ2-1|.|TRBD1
CASSRGPGTVDNEQFF
TGCGCCAGCTCTAGGGGCCCCGGGACAGTAGACAATGAGCAGTTCTTC
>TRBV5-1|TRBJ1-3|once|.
CASSPRGGDGNTIYF
TGCGCCAGCAGCCCCCGGGGGGGCGATGGAAACACCATATATTTT
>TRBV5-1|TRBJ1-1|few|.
CASSTDPTGVNTEAFF
TGCGCCAGCAGCACTGACCCGACAGGCGTGAACACTGAAGCTTTCTTT
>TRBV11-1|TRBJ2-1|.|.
CASSLIQGSYNEQFF
TGTGCCAGCAGCTTGATCCAGGGGTCCTACAATGAGCAGTTCTTC
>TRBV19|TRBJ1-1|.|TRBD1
CASRIDRGNTEAFF
TGTGCCAGTAGGATAGACAGGGGGAACACTGAAGCTTTCTTT
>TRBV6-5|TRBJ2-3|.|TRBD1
CASSYASNPGGDTQYF
TGTGCCAGCAGTTACGCGTCTAATCCAGGGGGAGATACGCAGTATTTT
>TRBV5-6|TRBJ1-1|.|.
CASSLDRTEAFF
TGTGCCAGCAGCTTGGATCGCACTGAAGCTTTCTTT
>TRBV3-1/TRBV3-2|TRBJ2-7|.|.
CASSQVSGTATYEQYF
TGTGCCAGCAGCCAAGTATCCGGGACTGCAACCTACGAGCAGTACTTC
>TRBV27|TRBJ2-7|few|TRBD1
CASSSGQGMVRYEQYF
TGTGCCAGCAGTTCGGGACAGGGAATGGTTCGGTACGAGCAGTACTTC
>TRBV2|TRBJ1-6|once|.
CASNRQRVYNSPLHF
TGTGCCAGCAACCGACAGCGCGTTTATAATTCACCCCTCCACTTT
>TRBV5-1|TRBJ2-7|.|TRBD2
CASSLGGSSGRSEQYF
TGCGCCAGCAGCTTGGGCGGGTCTAGCGGGAGGAGCGAGCAGTACTTC
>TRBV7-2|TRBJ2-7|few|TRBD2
CASSLREGGYEQYF
TGTGCCAGCAGCTTACGGGAGGGCGGGTACGAGCAGTACTTC
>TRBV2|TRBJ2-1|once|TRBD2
CANGLVLNEQFF
TGTGCCAACGGACTAGTTCTCAATGAGCAGTTCTTC
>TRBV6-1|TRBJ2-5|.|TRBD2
CASSEFRAGGEETQYF
TGTGCCAGCAGTGAATTTAGAGCGGGAGGGGAAGAGACCCAGTACTTC
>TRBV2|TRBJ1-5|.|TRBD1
CASRSDRGSNQPQHF
TGTGCCAGCAGGTCGGACAGGGGTAGCAATCAGCCCCAGCATTTT
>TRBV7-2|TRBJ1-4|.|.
CASSRRSGDKLFF
TGTGCCAGCAGCCGGCGGTCAGGGGATAAACTGTTTTTT
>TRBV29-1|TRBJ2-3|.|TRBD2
CSVETLRTSVGTDTQYF
TGCAGCGTTGAAACCTTACGAACTAGCGTAGGCACAGATACGCAGTATTTT
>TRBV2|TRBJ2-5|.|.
CASSEGTYQETQYF
TGTGCCAGCAGTGAAGGGACTTACCAAGAGACCCAGTACTTC
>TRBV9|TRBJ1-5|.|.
CASSAGDQPQHF
TGTGCCAGCAGCGCAGGGGACCAGCCCCAGCATTTT
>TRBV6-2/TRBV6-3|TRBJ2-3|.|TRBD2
CASSNRDYTDTQYF
TGTGCCAGCAGTAACCGGGACTACACAGATACGCAGTATTTT
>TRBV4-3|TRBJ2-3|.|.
CASSRGLGTDTQYF
TGCGCCAGCAGCCGAGGCCTTGGCACAGATACGCAGTATTTT
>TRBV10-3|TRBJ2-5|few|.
CAISRQEVGETQYF
TGTGCCATCAGTCGACAGGAGGTAGGGGAGACCCAGTACTTC
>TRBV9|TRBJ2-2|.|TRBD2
CASRGGLAGTTGELFF
TGTGCCAGCAGAGGGGGACTAGCGGGGACCACCGGGGAGCTGTTTTTT
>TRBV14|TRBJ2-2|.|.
CASSQNELAGELFF
TGTGCCAGCAGCCAAAACGAGCTCGCCGGGGAGCTGTTTTTT
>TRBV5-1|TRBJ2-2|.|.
CASSLYPGSGGELFF
TGCGCCAGCAGCTTGTATCCGGGGTCGGGCGGGGAGCTGTTTTTT
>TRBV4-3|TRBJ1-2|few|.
CASSQEAHYGYTF
TGCGCCAGCAGCCAAGAGGCTCACTATGGCTACACCTTC
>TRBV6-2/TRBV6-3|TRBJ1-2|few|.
CASSYAGFVSGYTF
TGTGCCAGCAGTTACGCAGGCTTTGTGAGTGGCTACACCTTC
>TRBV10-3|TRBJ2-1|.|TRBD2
CAISVASGAYEQFF
TGTGCCATCAGTGTCGCTAGCGGGGCATATGAGCAGTTCTTC
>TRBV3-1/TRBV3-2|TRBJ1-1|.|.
CASSLKDGATEAFF
TGTGCCAGCAGCCTCAAAGACGGAGCGACTGAAGCTTTCTTT
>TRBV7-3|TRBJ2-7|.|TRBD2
CASSLSAGGSEQYF
TGTGCCAGCAGCTTATCAGCGGGGGGAAGCGAGCAGTACTTC
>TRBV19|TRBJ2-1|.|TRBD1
CASNPQGAREQFF
TGTGCCAGTAACCCACAGGGGGCCCGTGAGCAGTTCTTC
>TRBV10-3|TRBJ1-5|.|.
CAISERGSDQPQHF
TGTGCCATCAGTGAAAGGGGGTCGGATCAGCCCCAGCATTTT
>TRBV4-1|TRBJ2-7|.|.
CASSQGQWGGGEQYF
TGCGCCAGCAGCCAAGGACAGTGGGGCGGCGGCGAGCAGTACTTC
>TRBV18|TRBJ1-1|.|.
CASSPYSGQNTEAFF
TGTGCCAGCTCACCATACTCAGGACAGAACACTGAAGCTTTCTTT
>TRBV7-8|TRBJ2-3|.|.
CASSLLVGGGGKGF
TGTGCCAGCAGCTTATTAGTTGGTGGGGGCGGCAAGGGTTTT